These 31 T cell receptor beta chains share one sample of origin, sequenced in a study of cytomegalovirus exposure and HLA in healthy donors (dated by TCRdb to 2016 to 2017). The method behind the library was the immunoSEQ multiplex PCR assay. A mixture of 60 forward primers for TCR Vbeta segments and 13 reverse primers for TCR Jbeta segments was used in the multiplex PCR. TCRdb holds this immuneACCESS table with in-frame rearrangements only. Some clones are missing; in checked studies, unresolved V genes explain under half, and the rest has no known cause. The sample records around 190,000 clones, 65% to 85% of which are singletons. Of the sample, approximately 1.6% falls within the top ten clones. The material sequenced was PBMCs. Every receptor here comes from a middle-aged man in good health and CMV-seropositive.

The rearrangement joins TRBV14 to TRBJ1-2; D call uncertain. This CDR3 region has 14 residues. V dropped 0 bases and J dropped 8 bases, with 13 bases sitting between them. Germline V CDR1 and CDR2: SGHDN, FVKESK. The CDR3 is CASSQDNGARGYTF. The CDR3 DNA reads as TGTGCCAGCAGCCAAGATAACGGCGCTAGGGGCTACACCTTC. Using reference TRBV14 and TRBJ1-2 for the parts outside the CDR3, the full variable domain is EAGVTQFPSHSVIEKGQTVTLRCDPISGHDNLYWYRRVMGKEIKFLLHFVKESKQDESGMPNNRFLAERTGGTYSTLKVQPAELEDSGVYFCASSQDNGARGYTFGSGTRLTVV.

This clone was found once. This chain uses TRBV6-6 with TRBJ2-1; perhaps TRBD1 as D (5 bases). Germline CDR1 reads MNHNY; CDR2 reads SVGAGI (reference sequence). The CDR3 has 14 residues. V was pared by 6 bases and J by 6 bases, with 15 bases between. DNA for the CDR3: TGTGCCAGCAGAAAGAATAACCAGGGCAATGAGCAGTTCTTC. It translates to CASRKNNQGNEQFF.

This chain joins TRBV5-4 and TRBJ2-3, with TRBD2 as a possible D gene (6 bases). Trimming removed 0 bases from V and 5 bases from J, with 13 bases in between. The CDR3 extends over 15 amino acids. The germline V gene encodes CDR1 SGHNT and CDR2 YYREEE (reference sequence). CDR3 residues: CASSLGGVGGDTQYF. CDR3 coding DNA: TGTGCCAGCAGCTTGGGCGGAGTCGGGGGAGATACGCAGTATTTT.

This chain connects TRBV5-1 to TRBJ1-3; D gene ambiguous. The germline V gene has CDR1 SGHRS and CDR2 YFSETQ. Trimming took 1 base from V and 0 from J, leaving 8 bases between them. CDR3 length equals 15 residues. In DNA, the CDR3 is TGCGCCAGCAGCTTGCCCATGAGCTCTGGAAACACCATATATTTT. It translates to CASSLPMSSGNTIYF.

V and J are TRBV7-9 and TRBJ2-2; perhaps TRBD2 as D (6 bases). Trimming pared 3 bases from V and 6 bases from J, leaving 8 bases between. The CDR3 contains 13 residues. Germline CDR1 and CDR2: SEHNR and FQNEAQ (reference sequence). In nucleotides, the CDR3 is TGTGCCAGCAGCTTGACGGGGGCCGGGGAGCTGTTTTTT. Translation gives CASSLTGAGELFF.

The chain links TRBV5-6 to TRBJ1-4, with D maybe TRBD1 (6 bases). Germline lookup yields CDR1 SGHDT and CDR2 YYEEEE. V shed 2 bases and J shed 8 bases, with 16 bases lying between them. This CDR3 is 15 amino acids long. In DNA form, the CDR3 reads TGTGCCAGCAGCTTATACAGGGTACAATCGGAAAAACTGTTTTTT. This translates into CASSLYRVQSEKLFF.

This chain uses TRBV6-5 with TRBJ2-5, with D possibly being TRBD1 (6 bases). CDR1 is MNHEY and CDR2 is SVGAGI in the germline V gene. Trimming cost V 2 bases and J 7 bases, with 17 bases left between them. This CDR3 is built from 15 residues. CDR3 in amino acids: CASSYADRQGRTQYF. Written as DNA, the CDR3 is TGTGCCAGCAGTTACGCCGACAGGCAAGGGAGGACCCAGTACTTC.

The chain has TRBV4-3 and TRBJ2-3, with 10 bases that match TRBD2. Germline values: CDR1 LGHNA, CDR2 YSLEER. V lost 3 bases, J lost 0 bases, and 3 bases stayed unmatched. CDR3 size: 16 residues. The CDR3 sequence is CASSHTSGVSTDTQYF. In nucleotides, the CDR3 is TGCGCCAGCAGCCACACTAGCGGGGTTAGCACAGATACGCAGTATTTT.

V is TRBV6-5 and J is TRBJ2-3; no definite D call. Germline assignment: CDR1 MNHEY and CDR2 SVGAGI. The CDR3 has 13 residues. Trimming stripped 0 bases from V and 6 bases from J, with 7 bases between. CDR3 sequence (DNA): TGTGCCAGCAGTTACTCGAACGGGGATACGCAGTATTTT. Translation: CASSYSNGDTQYF.

This sequence joins TRBV19 and TRBJ2-3; 8 nucleotides align to TRBD1. Germline CDR1 reads LNHDA; CDR2 reads SQIVND (reference sequence). This CDR3 comprises 14 residues. Unmatched junction bases numbered 12, after V lost 7 bases and J lost 9 bases. As DNA, the CDR3 is TGTGCCAGTACCGACAGGGGACGAAAGAGGACGCAGTATTTT. Residues: CASTDRGRKRTQYF. Full variable domain (rest looked up from reference TRBV19 and TRBJ2-3): DGGITQSPKYLFRKEGQNVTLSCEQNLNHDAMYWYRQDPGQGLRLIYYSQIVNDFQKGDIAEGYSVSREKKESFPLTVTSAQKNPTAFYLCASTDRGRKRTQYFGPGTRLTVL.

The chain joins TRBV27 to TRBJ2-7; 7 bases agree with TRBD1. This CDR3 region has 16 residues. Per germline, CDR1 MNHEY and CDR2 SMNVEV (reference sequence). V shed 1 base and J 4 bases; nucleotides not matched to a gene: 10. The CDR3 DNA follows: TGTGCCAGCAGTTTATATCGACAGGGTGGATTGTACGAGCAGTACTTC. It yields the protein CASSLYRQGGLYEQYF.

CDR3 in amino acids: CASSAYSGGSTEAFF. CDR3 nucleotide sequence: TGCGCCAGCAGCGCCTATTCGGGGGGGAGCACTGAAGCTTTCTTT. J is TRBJ1-1 and V is TRBV5-1; perhaps TRBD1 as D (5 bases). Per the germline V gene, CDR1 is SGHRS and CDR2 is YFSETQ. The germline V and J ends were trimmed by 4 bases and 4 bases, with 17 bases remaining between them. This CDR3 has 15 amino acids.

The V and J genes are TRBV7-9 and TRBJ1-5, with D tentatively TRBD1 (6 bases). Germline lookup yields CDR1 SEHNR and CDR2 FQNEAQ (reference sequence). The CDR3 length is 12 residues. Trimming left V 7 bases short and J 7 bases short, with 11 bases between. The CDR3 loop is CASNTGFQPQHF. Written as DNA, the CDR3 is TGTGCCAGCAACACAGGGTTCCAGCCCCAGCATTTT.

The CDR3 DNA sequence: TGTGCCAGCAGTGTCGGCAGAGGGGGGGCTGAGCAGTTCTTC. Translated: CASSVGRGGAEQFF. V is TRBV2 and J is TRBJ2-1; D is perhaps TRBD2 (7 bases). CDR3 length: 14 residues. CDR1 SNHLY and CDR2 FYNNEI come from the germline V gene. V lost 4 bases and J lost 9, with 16 bases in between.

V and J are TRBV27 and TRBJ1-1; D perhaps matches TRBD1 (6 bases). Germline V gene lookup returns CDR1 MNHEY and CDR2 SMNVEV (reference sequence). Trimming stripped 5 bases from V and 0 bases from J, with 13 bases between. This CDR3 contains 15 residues. In DNA, the CDR3 is TGTGCCAGCAGTCCCCGGGGGGGCGTGAACACTGAAGCTTTCTTT. This sequence encodes CASSPRGGVNTEAFF.

This clone was picked up a small number of times. This sequence joins TRBV7-2 and TRBJ1-1; 9 nucleotides match TRBD1. V lost 6 bases and J lost 5; bases outside the gene matches: 7. The germline gives CDR1 SGHTA, CDR2 FQGNSA. The CDR3 spans 14 residues. CDR3 loop: CASRGTGLGTEAFF. The CDR3, as DNA: TGTGCCAGCAGGGGGACAGGGCTGGGGACTGAAGCTTTCTTT.

This chain joins TRBV27 and TRBJ1-2, with D perhaps TRBD1 (6 bases). The V and J ends lost 8 bases and 4 bases respectively, with 17 bases between them. This CDR3 spans 14 amino acids. Per the germline V gene, CDR1 is MNHEY and CDR2 is SMNVEV (reference sequence). The DNA for the CDR3 is TGTGCCAGCGGATGGGACAAACGGGGCTATGGCTACACCTTC. Translation: CASGWDKRGYGYTF.

J is TRBJ2-1 and V is TRBV30, with 14 bases lining up with TRBD2. CDR3 length: 17 residues. The V gene end was trimmed by 3 bases and the J gene end by 6 bases; junction bases not matched to a gene: 10. From germline, CDR1 is GTSNPN and CDR2 SVGIG (reference sequence). CDR3 amino acids: CAWSRRTSGRSGNEQFF. The CDR3 coding sequence is TGTGCCTGGAGCCGCCGGACTAGCGGGAGGAGTGGCAATGAGCAGTTCTTC.

The J gene is TRBJ1-2, the V gene TRBV28; D is undetermined. The germline gives CDR1 MDHEN, CDR2 SYDVKM. The CDR3 length is 13 residues. Trimming removed 2 bases at V and 8 bases at J, with 12 bases between. In DNA, the CDR3 is TGTGCCAGCAGTTTAGAGTACGTCCACGGCTACACCTTC. Protein product: CASSLEYVHGYTF.

V and J are TRBV27 and TRBJ2-6, with D maybe TRBD1 (6 bases). Germline CDR1 reads MNHEY; CDR2 reads SMNVEV (reference sequence). The CDR3 contains 16 residues. Trimming removed 8 bases from V and 2 bases from J, with 16 bases in between. DNA for the CDR3: TGTGCCAGCCCACAACAGGGCTCGACTGGGGCCAACGTCCTGACTTTC. It translates to CASPQQGSTGANVLTF. Full variable domain (outside the CDR3, taken from reference TRBV27 and TRBJ2-6): EAQVTQNPRYLITVTGKKLTVTCSQNMNHEYMSWYRQDPGLGLRQIYYSMNVEVTDKGDVPEGYKVSRKEKRNFPLILESPSPNQTSLYFCASPQQGSTGANVLTFGAGSRLTVL.

This clone was seen a few times. V is TRBV2 and J is TRBJ1-1; D uncertain. The CDR3 totals 14 residues. Germline lookup yields CDR1 SNHLY and CDR2 FYNNEI. V was pared by 2 bases and J by 2 bases, with 9 bases between. CDR3 residues: CASSESYRNTEAFF. The CDR3 DNA is TGTGCCAGCAGTGAATCGTACAGAAACACTGAAGCTTTCTTT. Drawing the rest from reference TRBV2 and TRBJ1-1, the complete variable domain is EPEVTQTPSHQVTQMGQEVILRCVPISNHLYFYWYRQILGQKVEFLVSFYNNEISEKSEIFDDQFSVERPDGSNFTLKIRSTKLEDSAMYFCASSESYRNTEAFFGQGTRLTVV.

The V call is TRBV5-1, the J call TRBJ1-1, with 9 bases aligning to TRBD1. Germline trimming cut 5 bases from V and 3 bases from J; bases unmatched to any gene: 8. The germline gives CDR1 SGHRS, CDR2 YFSETQ. The CDR3 extends over 15 amino acids. The CDR3 reads CASRTGGNWDTEAFF. The CDR3 bases are TGCGCCAGCAGGACAGGGGGAAATTGGGACACTGAAGCTTTCTTT.

The chain recombines TRBV6-5 with TRBJ2-7; perhaps TRBD2 as D (5 bases). Per the germline V gene, CDR1 is MNHEY and CDR2 is SVGAGI. The CDR3 spans 11 residues. Trimming cost V 2 bases and J 7 bases, with 6 bases left between them. CDR3 sequence reads: CASSYREEQYF. The CDR3 coding sequence is TGTGCCAGCAGTTACAGGGAGGAGCAGTACTTC.

As DNA, the CDR3 is TGTGCCAGCAGCTTCCGGGACAGGGGCGCTGGAAACACCATATATTTT. Translating gives CASSFRDRGAGNTIYF. V usage is TRBV5-5 and J usage is TRBJ1-3; 10 bases line up with TRBD1. V shed 2 bases and J 2 bases; nucleotides not matched to a gene: 4. The CDR3 consists of 16 residues. Germline V CDR1 and CDR2: SGHKS, YYEKEE (reference sequence).

Note on this clone: Within the sample, other DNA sequences also encode this same CDR3. This rearrangement joins TRBV7-9 to TRBJ2-7, with D hard to call. The V and J ends lost 0 bases and 3 bases respectively, with 9 bases between them. From germline, CDR1 is SEHNR and CDR2 FQNEAQ (reference sequence). The CDR3 spans 14 residues. The CDR3 is CASSLAGVHYEQYF. The CDR3 bases are TGTGCCAGCAGCTTAGCAGGAGTACACTACGAGCAGTACTTC.

This CDR3 reads CASSPHGQGNEKLFF. The CDR3 DNA reads as TGTGCCAGCAGCCCACATGGACAGGGCAATGAAAAACTGTTTTTT. This chain uses TRBV9 with TRBJ1-4; 8 nucleotides line up with TRBD1. Trimming at V came to 4 bases and at J to 5 bases, leaving 7 bases not matched to a gene. Germline-derived CDR1 and CDR2 are SGDLS and YYNGEE. CDR3 length: 15 amino acids. Full variable domain (rest looked up from reference TRBV9 and TRBJ1-4): DSGVTQTPKHLITATGQRVTLRCSPRSGDLSVYWYQQSLDQGLQFLIQYYNGEERAKGNILERFSAQQFPDLHSELNLSSLELGDSALYFCASSPHGQGNEKLFFGSGTQLSVL.

The chain employs TRBV30 and TRBJ1-1; tentatively, D is TRBD1 (5 bases). V dropped 0 bases and J dropped 1 base, with 15 bases sitting between them. The germline gives CDR1 GTSNPN, CDR2 SVGIG (reference sequence). CDR3 length: 16 residues. The CDR3 here is CAWSVAWGGRNTEAFF. Here the CDR3 DNA reads TGTGCCTGGAGTGTAGCTTGGGGGGGACGGAACACTGAAGCTTTCTTT.

The chain recombines TRBV5-1 with TRBJ1-1; 9 nucleotides line up with TRBD1. The germline V gene has CDR1 SGHRS and CDR2 YFSETQ. Losses at the gene ends were 0 bases for V and 3 bases for J; bases not matched to a gene: 6. The CDR3 is 16 residues long. The CDR3 sequence is CASSLDGTGSYTEAFF. The CDR3 region has the DNA TGCGCCAGCAGCTTGGATGGGACAGGGTCGTACACTGAAGCTTTCTTT.

The chain combines TRBV2 with TRBJ2-7; weak D call: TRBD1 (5 bases). V was trimmed by 7 bases and J by 6 bases, leaving 16 bases between them. The CDR3 runs to 13 residues. Germline CDR1 reads SNHLY; CDR2 reads FYNNEI. Here the CDR3 DNA reads TGTGCCAGCAAATCAGGGTGGGGTCGCGAGCAGTACTTC. Its protein is CASKSGWGREQYF.

The chain couples TRBV29-1 to TRBJ2-7, with 8 nucleotides matching TRBD1. Per the germline V gene, CDR1 is SQVTM and CDR2 is ANQGSEA. Trimming at V came to 2 bases and at J to 1 base, leaving 1 base not matched to a gene. The CDR3 extends over 13 amino acids. CDR3 in DNA: TGCAGCGTTGAAACAGGGGGATCCTACGAGCAGTACTTC. This encodes CSVETGGSYEQYF.

The CDR3 protein is CASLGNTEAFF. The CDR3 DNA sequence: TGTGCCAGTCTAGGAAACACTGAAGCTTTCTTT. J is TRBJ1-1 and V is TRBV2; D is uncertain. V dropped 9 bases and J dropped 2 bases, with 7 bases sitting between them. This CDR3 has 11 residues. Germline V gene lookup returns CDR1 SNHLY and CDR2 FYNNEI.